This T cell receptor (beta chain) was identified in a study of read filtering for tumor transcriptome and immune sequencing. General study points: The sorted CD138-negative fraction was a mixed bone marrow immune population, not purified T cells.

The library was built from around 400 ng RNA with molecular barcoded adaptors for alpha/delta and beta/gamma chains. TCRdb analysed the reads with MiXCR anew, one entry per CDR3 protein. The table lists over 50,000 distinct CDR3 sequences, approximately 14% of them singletons. As to this clonotype: Its antigen is as yet unknown.

V lost 3 bases and J lost 0, with 14 bases in between. The CDR3 has 17 amino acids. Germline CDR1 is SGHTA and CDR2 is FQGNSA. The chain uses TRBV7-2 and TRBJ2-2; D is possibly TRBD1 or TRBD2 (6 bases each). This clonotype was obtained from a donor aged 40 or over with multiple myeloma. Sequencing input: a population of CD138-negative cells sorted from bone marrow. The CDR3 DNA reads as TGTGCCAGCAGCTTGGGGGCGGGGCTTCCGAACACCGGGGAGCTGTTTTTT. This sequence encodes CASSLGAGLPNTGELFF. Looking up the rest from reference TRBV7-2 and TRBJ2-2 gives the full variable domain: GAGVSQSPSNKVTEKGKDVELRCDPISGHTALYWYRQSLGQGLEFLIYFQGNSAPDKSGLPSDRFSAERTGGSVSTLTIQRTQQEDSAVYLCASSLGAGLPNTGELFFGEGSRLTVL.